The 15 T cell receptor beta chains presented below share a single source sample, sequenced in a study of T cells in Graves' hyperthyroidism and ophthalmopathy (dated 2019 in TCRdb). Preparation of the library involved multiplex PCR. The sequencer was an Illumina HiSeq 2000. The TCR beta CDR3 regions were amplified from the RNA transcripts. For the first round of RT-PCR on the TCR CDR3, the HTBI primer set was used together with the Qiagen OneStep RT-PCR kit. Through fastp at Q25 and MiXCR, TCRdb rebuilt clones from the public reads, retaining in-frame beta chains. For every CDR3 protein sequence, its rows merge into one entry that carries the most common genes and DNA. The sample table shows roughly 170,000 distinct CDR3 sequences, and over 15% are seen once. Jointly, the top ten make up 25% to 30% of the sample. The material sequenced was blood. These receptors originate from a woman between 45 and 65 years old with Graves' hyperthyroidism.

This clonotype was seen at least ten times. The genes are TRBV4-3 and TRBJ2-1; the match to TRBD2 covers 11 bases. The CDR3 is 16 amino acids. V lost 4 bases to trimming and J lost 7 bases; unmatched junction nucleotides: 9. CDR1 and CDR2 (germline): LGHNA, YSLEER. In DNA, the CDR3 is TGCGCCAGCAGCCGGCCTCTAGCGGGGGGCGGGAATGAGCAGTTCTTC. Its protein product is CASSRPLAGGGNEQFF.

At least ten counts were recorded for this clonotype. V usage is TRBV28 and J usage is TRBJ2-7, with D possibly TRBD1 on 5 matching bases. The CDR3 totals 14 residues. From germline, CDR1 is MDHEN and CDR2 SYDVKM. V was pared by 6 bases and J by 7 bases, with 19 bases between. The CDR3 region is CASRDKTEEWEQYF. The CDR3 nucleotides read TGTGCCAGCAGGGATAAGACAGAAGAATGGGAGCAGTACTTC. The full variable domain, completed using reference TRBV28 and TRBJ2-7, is DVKVTQSSRYLVKRTGEKVFLECVQDMDHENMFWYRQDPGLGLRLIYFSYDVKMKEKGDIPEGYSVSREKKERFSLILESASTNQTSMYLCASRDKTEEWEQYFGPGTRLTVT.

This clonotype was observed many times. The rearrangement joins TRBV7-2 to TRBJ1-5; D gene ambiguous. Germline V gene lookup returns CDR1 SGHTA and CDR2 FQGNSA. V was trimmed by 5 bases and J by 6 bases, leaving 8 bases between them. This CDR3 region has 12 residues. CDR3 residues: CASSPSSQPQHF. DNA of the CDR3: TGTGCCAGCAGCCCCTCAAGTCAGCCCCAGCATTTT.

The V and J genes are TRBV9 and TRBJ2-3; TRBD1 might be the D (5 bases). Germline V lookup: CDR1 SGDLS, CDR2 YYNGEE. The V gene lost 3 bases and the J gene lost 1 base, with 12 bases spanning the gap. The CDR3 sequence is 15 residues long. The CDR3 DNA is TGTGCCAGCAGCGACACAGGACGCCGCACAGATACGCAGTATTTT. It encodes CASSDTGRRTDTQYF.

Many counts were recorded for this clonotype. The CDR3 DNA reads TGTGCCAGCAGCTCGACAGGGAGGGAATTCGGCTATGGCTACACCTTC. Its protein product is CASSSTGREFGYGYTF. The chain combines TRBV7-9 with TRBJ1-2, with 7 bases identical to TRBD1. With V trimmed by 4 bases and J by 4 bases, 12 bases remained unmatched. The CDR3 sequence is 16 residues long. CDR1 is SEHNR and CDR2 is FQNEAQ in the germline V gene (reference sequence).

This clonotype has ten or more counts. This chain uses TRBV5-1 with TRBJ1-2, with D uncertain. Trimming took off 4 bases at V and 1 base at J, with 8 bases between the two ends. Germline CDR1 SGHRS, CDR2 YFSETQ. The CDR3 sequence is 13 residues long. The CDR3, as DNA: TGCGCCAGCAGCCCGGGGAATAACTATGGCTACACCTTC. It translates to CASSPGNNYGYTF.

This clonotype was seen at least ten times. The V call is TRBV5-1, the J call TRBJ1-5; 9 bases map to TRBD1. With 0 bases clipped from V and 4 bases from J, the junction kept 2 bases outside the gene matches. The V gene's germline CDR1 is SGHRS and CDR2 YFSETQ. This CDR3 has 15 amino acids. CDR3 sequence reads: CASSLDRGPNQPQHF. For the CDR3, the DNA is TGCGCCAGCAGCTTGGACAGGGGGCCTAATCAGCCCCAGCATTTT. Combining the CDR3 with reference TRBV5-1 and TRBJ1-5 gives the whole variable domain KAGVTQTPRYLIKTRGQQVTLSCSPISGHRSVSWYQQTPGQGLQFLFEYFSETQRNKGNFPGRFSGRQFSNSRSEMNVSTLELGDSALYLCASSLDRGPNQPQHFGDGTRLSIL.

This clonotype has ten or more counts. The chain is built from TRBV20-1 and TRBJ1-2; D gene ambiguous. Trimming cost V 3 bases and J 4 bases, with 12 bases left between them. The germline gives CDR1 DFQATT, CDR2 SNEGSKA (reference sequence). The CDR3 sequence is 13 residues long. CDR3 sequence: CSASTPFSYGYTF. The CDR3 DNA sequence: TGCAGTGCTAGTACGCCTTTTAGCTATGGCTACACCTTC.

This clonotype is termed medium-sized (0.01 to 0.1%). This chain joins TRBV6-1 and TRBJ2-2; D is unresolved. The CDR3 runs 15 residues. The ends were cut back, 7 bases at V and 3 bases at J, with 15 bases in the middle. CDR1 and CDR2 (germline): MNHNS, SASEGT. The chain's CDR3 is CASKIRLTYTGELFF. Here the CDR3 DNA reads TGTGCCAGCAAGATTAGGTTAACTTACACCGGGGAGCTGTTTTTT.

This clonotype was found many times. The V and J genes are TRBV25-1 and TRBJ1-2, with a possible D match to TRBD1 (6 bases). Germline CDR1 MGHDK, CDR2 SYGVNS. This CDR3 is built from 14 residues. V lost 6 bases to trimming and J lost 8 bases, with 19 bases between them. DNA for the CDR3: TGTGCCAGCAGCGAGCGGACAGTGTCTGCGGGCTACACCTTC. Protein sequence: CASSERTVSAGYTF.

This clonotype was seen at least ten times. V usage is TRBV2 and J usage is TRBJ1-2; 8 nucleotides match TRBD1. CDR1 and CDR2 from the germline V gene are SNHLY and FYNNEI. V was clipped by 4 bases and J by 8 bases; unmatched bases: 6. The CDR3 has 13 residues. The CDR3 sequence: CASSVQGAEGYTF. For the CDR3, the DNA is TGTGCCAGCAGTGTTCAGGGGGCGGAAGGCTACACCTTC.

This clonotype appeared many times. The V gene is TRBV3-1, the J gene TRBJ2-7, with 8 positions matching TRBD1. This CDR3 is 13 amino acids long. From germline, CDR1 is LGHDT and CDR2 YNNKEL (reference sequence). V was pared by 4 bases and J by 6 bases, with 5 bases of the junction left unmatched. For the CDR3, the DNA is TGTGCCAGCAGCCGACTCAGGGGGCTCGAGCAGTACTTC. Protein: CASSRLRGLEQYF.

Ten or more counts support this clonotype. DNA of the CDR3: TGCAGTGCTTCCAGCGGGGTGGGCGATAAGCAGTACTTC. Translating it yields CSASSGVGDKQYF. The chain has TRBV20-1 and TRBJ2-7, with 7 bases matching TRBD2. The CDR3 spans 13 residues. With 5 bases clipped from V and 8 bases from J, the junction kept 12 bases outside the gene matches. CDR1 is DFQATT, CDR2 SNEGSKA, per germline (reference sequence).

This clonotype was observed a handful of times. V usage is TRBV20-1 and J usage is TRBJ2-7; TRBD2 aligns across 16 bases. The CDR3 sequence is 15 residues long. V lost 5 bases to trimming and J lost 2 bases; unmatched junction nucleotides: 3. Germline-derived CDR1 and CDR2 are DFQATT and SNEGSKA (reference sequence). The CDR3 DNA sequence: TGCAGTGCTGGGACTAGCGGGGGGGCCACCTACGAGCAGTACTTC. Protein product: CSAGTSGGATYEQYF.

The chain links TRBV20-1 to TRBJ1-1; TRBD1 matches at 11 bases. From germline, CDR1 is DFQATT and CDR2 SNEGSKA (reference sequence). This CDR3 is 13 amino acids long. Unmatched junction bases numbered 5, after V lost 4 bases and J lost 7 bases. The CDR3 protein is CSATWTGGIEAFF. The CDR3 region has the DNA TGCAGTGCTACCTGGACAGGGGGCATTGAAGCTTTCTTT.